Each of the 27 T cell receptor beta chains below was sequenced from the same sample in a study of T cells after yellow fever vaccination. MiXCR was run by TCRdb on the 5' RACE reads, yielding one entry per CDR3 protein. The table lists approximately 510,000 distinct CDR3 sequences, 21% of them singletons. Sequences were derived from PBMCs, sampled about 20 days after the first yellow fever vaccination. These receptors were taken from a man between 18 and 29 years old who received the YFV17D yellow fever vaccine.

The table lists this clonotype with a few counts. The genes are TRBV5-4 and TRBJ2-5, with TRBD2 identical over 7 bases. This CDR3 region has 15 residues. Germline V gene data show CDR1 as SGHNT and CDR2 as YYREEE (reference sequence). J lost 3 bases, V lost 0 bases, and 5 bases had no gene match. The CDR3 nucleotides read TGTGCCAGCAGCTTGGATTCGGGGACTAAAGAGACCCAGTACTTC. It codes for CASSLDSGTKETQYF.

DNA for the CDR3: TGTGCCAGCGCACGGGGCCTAAACACTGAAGCTTTCTTT. Translated: CASARGLNTEAFF. The rearrangement uses TRBV6-6 and TRBJ1-1; weak D call: TRBD1 (5 bases). V shed 8 bases and J shed 2 bases, with 12 bases lying between them. Germline V lookup: CDR1 MNHNY, CDR2 SVGAGI (reference sequence). This CDR3 is 13 amino acids long.

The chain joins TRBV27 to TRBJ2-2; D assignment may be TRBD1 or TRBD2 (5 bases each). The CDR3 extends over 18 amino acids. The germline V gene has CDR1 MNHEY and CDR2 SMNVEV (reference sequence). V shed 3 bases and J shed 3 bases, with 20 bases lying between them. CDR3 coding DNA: TGTGCCAGCAGTTTCGGGCGTTTTTCTCGGGGCTACACCGGGGAGCTGTTTTTT. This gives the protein CASSFGRFSRGYTGELFF.

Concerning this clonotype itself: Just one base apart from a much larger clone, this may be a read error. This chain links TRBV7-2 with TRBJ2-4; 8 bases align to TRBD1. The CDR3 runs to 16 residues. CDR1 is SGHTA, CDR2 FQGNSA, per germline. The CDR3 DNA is TGTGCCAGCAGCATGTATACCTCCGGGACAGGAAACATTCTGTACTTC. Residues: CASSMYTSGTGNILYF.

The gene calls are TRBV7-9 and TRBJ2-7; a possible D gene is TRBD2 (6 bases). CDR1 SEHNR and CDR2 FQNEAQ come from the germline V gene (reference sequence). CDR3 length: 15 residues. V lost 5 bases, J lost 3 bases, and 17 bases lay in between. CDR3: CASSHTRDLNYEQYF. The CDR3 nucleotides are TGTGCCAGCAGCCACACCCGGGACTTAAACTACGAGCAGTACTTC.

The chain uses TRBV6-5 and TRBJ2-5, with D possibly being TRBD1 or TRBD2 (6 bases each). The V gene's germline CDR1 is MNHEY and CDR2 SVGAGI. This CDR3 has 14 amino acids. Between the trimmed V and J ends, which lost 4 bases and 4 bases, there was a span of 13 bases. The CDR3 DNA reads TGTGCCAGCAGTTTTGGCGGAGGGGGAGAGACCCAGTACTTC. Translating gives CASSFGGGGETQYF.

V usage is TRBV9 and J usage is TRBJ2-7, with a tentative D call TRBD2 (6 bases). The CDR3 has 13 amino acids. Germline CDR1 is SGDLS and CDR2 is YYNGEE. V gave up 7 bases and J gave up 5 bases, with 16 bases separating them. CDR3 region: CASSPRGKDEQYF. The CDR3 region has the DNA TGTGCCAGCTCCCCCCGGGGGAAGGACGAGCAGTACTTC.

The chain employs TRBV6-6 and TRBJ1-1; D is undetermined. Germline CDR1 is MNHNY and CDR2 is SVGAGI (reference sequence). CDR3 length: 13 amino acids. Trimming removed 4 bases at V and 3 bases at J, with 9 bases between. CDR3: CASSSDAYTEAFF. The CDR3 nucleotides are TGTGCCAGCAGTTCCGACGCATACACTGAAGCTTTCTTT.

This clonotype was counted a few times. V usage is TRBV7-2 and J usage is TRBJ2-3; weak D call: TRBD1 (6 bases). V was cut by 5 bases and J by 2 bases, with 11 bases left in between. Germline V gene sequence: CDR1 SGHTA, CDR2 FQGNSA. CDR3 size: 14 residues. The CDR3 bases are TGTGCCAGCAGCAAGACAGGTTACACAGATACGCAGTATTTT. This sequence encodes CASSKTGYTDTQYF.

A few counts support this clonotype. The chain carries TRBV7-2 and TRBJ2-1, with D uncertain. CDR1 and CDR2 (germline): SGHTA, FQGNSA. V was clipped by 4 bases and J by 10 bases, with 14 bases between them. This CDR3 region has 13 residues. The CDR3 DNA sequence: TGTGCCAGCAGCTCAATATTGGATGGGGAGCAGTTCTTC. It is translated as CASSSILDGEQFF.

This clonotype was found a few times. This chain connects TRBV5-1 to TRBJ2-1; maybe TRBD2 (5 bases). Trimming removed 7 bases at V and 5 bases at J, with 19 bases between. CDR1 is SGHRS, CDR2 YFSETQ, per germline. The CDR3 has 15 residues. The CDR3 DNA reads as TGCGCCAGCCTTCCCTACGGGGAACTAGACAATGAGCAGTTCTTC. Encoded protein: CASLPYGELDNEQFF.

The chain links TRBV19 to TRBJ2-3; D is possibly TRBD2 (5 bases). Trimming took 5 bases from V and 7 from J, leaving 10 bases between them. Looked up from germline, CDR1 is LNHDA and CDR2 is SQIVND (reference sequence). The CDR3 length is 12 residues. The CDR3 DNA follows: TGTGCCAGTAGTGCCACGGGGTATACGCAGTATTTT. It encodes CASSATGYTQYF.

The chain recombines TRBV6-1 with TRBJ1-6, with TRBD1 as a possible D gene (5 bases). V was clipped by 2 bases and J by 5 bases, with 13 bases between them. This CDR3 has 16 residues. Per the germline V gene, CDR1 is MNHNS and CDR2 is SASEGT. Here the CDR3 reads CASSEKGRAHNSPLHF. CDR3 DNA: TGTGCCAGCAGTGAAAAGGGCAGGGCCCATAATTCACCCCTCCACTTT.

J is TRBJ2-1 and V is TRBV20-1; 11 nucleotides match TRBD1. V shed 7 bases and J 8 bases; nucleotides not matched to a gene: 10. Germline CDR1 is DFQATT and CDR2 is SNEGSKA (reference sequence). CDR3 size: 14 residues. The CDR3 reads CSVLRTGGPHEQFF. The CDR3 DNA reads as TGCAGTGTATTAAGGACAGGGGGCCCCCATGAGCAGTTCTTC.

The CDR3: CSVGGSLGTEAFF. For the CDR3, the DNA is TGCAGCGTGGGAGGCTCTTTGGGCACTGAAGCTTTCTTT. V usage is TRBV29-1 and J usage is TRBJ1-1; the D is unclear. V gave up 6 bases and J gave up 4 bases, with 15 bases separating them. Germline V gives CDR1 SQVTM, CDR2 ANQGSEA. The CDR3 totals 13 residues.

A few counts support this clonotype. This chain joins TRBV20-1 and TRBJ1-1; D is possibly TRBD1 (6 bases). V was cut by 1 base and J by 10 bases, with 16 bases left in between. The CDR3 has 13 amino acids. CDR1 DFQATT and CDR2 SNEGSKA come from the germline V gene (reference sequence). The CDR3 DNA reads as TGCAGTGCTAGAGCTGGGGGCCTGAAACGAGCTTTCTTT. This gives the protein CSARAGGLKRAFF.

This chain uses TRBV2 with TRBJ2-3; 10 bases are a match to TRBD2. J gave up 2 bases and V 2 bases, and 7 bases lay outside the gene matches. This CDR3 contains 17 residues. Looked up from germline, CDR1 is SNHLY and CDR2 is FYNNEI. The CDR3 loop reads CASSESLAGATTDTQYF. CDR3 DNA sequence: TGTGCCAGCAGTGAAAGTCTAGCGGGGGCCACCACAGATACGCAGTATTTT.

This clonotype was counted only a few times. The CDR3 sequence: CASSYKGLADTQYF. CDR3 bases: TGTGCCAGCAGTTACAAGGGCTTGGCAGATACGCAGTATTTT. The chain combines TRBV6-5 with TRBJ2-3; D call uncertain. Germline loops: CDR1 MNHEY, CDR2 SVGAGI. Deletions cut 2 bases from V and 4 bases from J, with 10 bases between. This CDR3 contains 14 residues.

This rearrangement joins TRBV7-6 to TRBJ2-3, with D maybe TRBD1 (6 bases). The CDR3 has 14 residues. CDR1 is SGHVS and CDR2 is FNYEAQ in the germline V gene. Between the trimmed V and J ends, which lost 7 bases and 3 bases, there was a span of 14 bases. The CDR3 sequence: CASNPGAKTDTQYF. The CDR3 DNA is TGTGCCAGCAACCCAGGGGCGAAAACAGATACGCAGTATTTT.

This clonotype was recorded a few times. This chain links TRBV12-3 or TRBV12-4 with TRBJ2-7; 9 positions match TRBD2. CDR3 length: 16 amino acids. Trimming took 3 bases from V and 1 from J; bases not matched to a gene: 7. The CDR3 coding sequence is TGTGCCAGCAGTTTCAGGGGTAGCGGGGGTTCCTACGAGCAGTACTTC. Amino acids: CASSFRGSGGSYEQYF.

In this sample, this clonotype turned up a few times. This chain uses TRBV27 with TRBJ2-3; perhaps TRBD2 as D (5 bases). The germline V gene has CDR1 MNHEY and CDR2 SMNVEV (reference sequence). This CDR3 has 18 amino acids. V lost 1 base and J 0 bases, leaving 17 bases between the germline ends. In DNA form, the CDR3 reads TGTGCCAGCAGTTTATTGAGGGTGGATGGAGCGAGCACAGATACGCAGTATTTT. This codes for CASSLLRVDGASTDTQYF.

The CDR3 is CAWRAYEKLFF. The CDR3 bases are TGTGCCTGGAGGGCGTATGAAAAACTGTTTTTT. The rearrangement joins TRBV30 to TRBJ1-4; D unresolved. CDR3 length: 11 amino acids. Germline values: CDR1 GTSNPN, CDR2 SVGIG (reference sequence). The ends were cut back, 3 bases at V and 6 bases at J, with 5 bases in the middle.

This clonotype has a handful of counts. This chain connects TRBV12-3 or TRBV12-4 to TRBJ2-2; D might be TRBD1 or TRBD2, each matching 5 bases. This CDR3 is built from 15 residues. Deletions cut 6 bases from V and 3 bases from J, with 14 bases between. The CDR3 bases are TGTGCCAGCAGCAGCCGGGACGGACACACCGGGGAGCTGTTTTTT. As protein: CASSSRDGHTGELFF.

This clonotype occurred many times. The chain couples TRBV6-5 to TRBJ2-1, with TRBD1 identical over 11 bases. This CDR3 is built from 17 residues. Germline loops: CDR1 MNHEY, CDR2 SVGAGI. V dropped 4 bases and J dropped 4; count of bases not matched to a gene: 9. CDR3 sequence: CASSLMPGTGGYNEQFF. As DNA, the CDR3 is TGTGCCAGCAGTTTAATGCCCGGGACAGGGGGGTACAATGAGCAGTTCTTC.

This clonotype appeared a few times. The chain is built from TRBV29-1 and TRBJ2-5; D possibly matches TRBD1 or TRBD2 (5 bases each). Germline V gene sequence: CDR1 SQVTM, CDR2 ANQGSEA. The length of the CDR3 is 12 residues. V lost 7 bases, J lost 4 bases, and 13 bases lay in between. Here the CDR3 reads CSAWGTGETQYF. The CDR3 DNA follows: TGCAGCGCCTGGGGGACCGGAGAGACCCAGTACTTC.

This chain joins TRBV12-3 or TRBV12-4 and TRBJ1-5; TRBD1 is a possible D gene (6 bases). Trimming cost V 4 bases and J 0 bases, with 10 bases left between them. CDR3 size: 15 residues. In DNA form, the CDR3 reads TGTGCCAGCAGTTGGACAGCTAATAGCAATCAGCCCCAGCATTTT. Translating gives CASSWTANSNQPQHF.

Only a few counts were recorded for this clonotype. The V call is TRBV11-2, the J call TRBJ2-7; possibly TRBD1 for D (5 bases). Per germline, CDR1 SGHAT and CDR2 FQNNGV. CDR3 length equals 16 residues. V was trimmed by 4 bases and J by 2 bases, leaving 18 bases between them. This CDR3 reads CASSSDTRVIPYEQYF. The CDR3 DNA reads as TGTGCCAGCAGCTCCGATACCAGGGTGATTCCCTACGAGCAGTACTTC. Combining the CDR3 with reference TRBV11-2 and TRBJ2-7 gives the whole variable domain EAGVAQSPRYKIIEKRQSVAFWCNPISGHATLYWYQQILGQGPKLLIQFQNNGVVDDSQLPKDRFSAERLKGVDSTLKIQPAKLEDSAVYLCASSSDTRVIPYEQYFGPGTRLTVT.